This TCR beta chain was identified in a study of T cell repertoires in ileal Crohn's disease. Study-wide background: Biopsies of inflamed ileum from the surgical specimen form M0 samples. Study-wide results and caveats: Clonality above 26.8% at surgery always came with endoscopic recurrence.

Specified time point: inflamed ileum from the surgical specimen. Details on this clone: What it recognizes is unknown.

This table comes from immunoSEQ multiplex PCR, and its TCRdb copy is limited to in-frame clones, with some not included. The sample lists about 8,000 clones; over 75% were seen once. V dropped 6 bases and J dropped 3 bases, with 18 bases sitting between them. This CDR3 is built from 15 residues. Germline CDR1 reads MDHEN; CDR2 reads SYDVKM. Sequencing used ileal tissue. V and J are TRBV28 and TRBJ2-7, with a tentative D call TRBD1 (6 bases). The receptor was derived from an adult with Crohn's disease. This chain's CDR3 is CASSPAGELDYEQYF. The CDR3 DNA sequence: TGTGCCAGCAGCCCGGCAGGGGAGTTGGACTACGAGCAGTACTTC.